This T cell receptor (beta chain) was recovered during a study of blood T cell repertoires in COVID-19. Across the whole study: PBMCs, B-cell-depleted T cells, or T cells were the source of the cDNA or gDNA that made up the material.

Original analysis: Reference gene primer amplification yielded estimated nucleated cell counts. Repertoires were generated with immunoSEQ multiplex PCR, while TCRdb's copy carries only in-frame clones and drops some. Clonal size and the V and J genes are those of that table, whereas D and trimming came from the DNA. The sample has approximately 270,000 clones, approximately 83% seen once. Recruits, aged about 18 to 95 years, lived in 24 US areas. Germline assignment: CDR1 MNHEY and CDR2 SVGAGI. This CDR3 region has 12 residues. V lost 7 bases, J lost 7 bases, and 2 bases stayed unmatched. The specimen sequenced was PBMCs or T cells enriched from blood (not recorded which). The receptor comes from a woman in her forties or fifties who had recovered from COVID-19. The rearrangement uses TRBV6-5 and TRBJ1-4; 8 positions match TRBD1. The CDR3 nucleotides read TGTGCCAGCACAGGGGGCGGTGAAAAACTGTTTTTT. Translation gives CASTGGGEKLFF.